The entry below gives a single TCR beta chain sequence along with its context. Its antigen remains unknown. This was the immunoSEQ v3.0 assay at survey level. Assay: immunoSEQ multiplex PCR; the TCRdb copy retains only in-frame clones and omits some. This sample has tens of thousands of clones, with 80% found just once. This sample was taken from a study of long-term antiretroviral therapy in people with HIV. Study findings and constraints: When set beside controls, HIV repertoires had CDR3 length ranges that were narrower.

This clonotype was obtained from a man in his forties with HIV. This specimen was unsorted PBMCs, taken 0.3 years after starting antiretroviral therapy.

The CDR3 reads CASSQGAGADYGYTF. The CDR3 DNA reads as TGCGCCAGCAGCCAAGGGGCAGGGGCTGACTATGGCTACACCTTC. This sequence joins TRBV4-1 and TRBJ1-2; TRBD1 is a possible D gene (6 bases). Germline V gene lookup returns CDR1 MGHRA and CDR2 YSYEKL. V was clipped by 1 base and J by 3 bases, with 12 bases between them. The length of the CDR3 is 15 residues.